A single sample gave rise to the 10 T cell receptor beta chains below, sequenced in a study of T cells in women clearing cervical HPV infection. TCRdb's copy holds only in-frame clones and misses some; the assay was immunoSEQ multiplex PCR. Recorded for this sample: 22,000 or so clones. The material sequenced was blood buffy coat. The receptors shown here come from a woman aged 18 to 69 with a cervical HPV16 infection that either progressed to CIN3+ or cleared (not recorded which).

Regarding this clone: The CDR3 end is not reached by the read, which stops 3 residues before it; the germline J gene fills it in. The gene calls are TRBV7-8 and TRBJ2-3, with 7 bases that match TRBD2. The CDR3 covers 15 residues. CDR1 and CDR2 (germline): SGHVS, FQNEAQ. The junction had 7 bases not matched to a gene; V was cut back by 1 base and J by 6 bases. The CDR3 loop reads CASSLGGGGRDTQYF. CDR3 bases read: TGTGCCAGCAGCTTAGGTGGGGGGGGACGGGATACG.

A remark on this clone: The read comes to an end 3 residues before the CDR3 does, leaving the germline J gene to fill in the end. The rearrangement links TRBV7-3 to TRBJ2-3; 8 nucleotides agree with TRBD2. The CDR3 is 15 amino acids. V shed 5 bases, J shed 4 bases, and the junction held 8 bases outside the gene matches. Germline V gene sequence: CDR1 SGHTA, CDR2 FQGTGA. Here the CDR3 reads CASSRSGRGSDTQYF. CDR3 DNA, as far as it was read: TGTGCCAGCAGCCGGAGCGGGAGAGGCTCAGATACG.

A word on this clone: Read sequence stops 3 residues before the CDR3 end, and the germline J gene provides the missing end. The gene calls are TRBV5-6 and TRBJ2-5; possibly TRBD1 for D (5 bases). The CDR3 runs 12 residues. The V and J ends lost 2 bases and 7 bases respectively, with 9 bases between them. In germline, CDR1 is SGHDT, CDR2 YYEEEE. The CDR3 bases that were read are TGTGCCAGCAGCTTAGGGGTTGGGACC. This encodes CASSLGVGT. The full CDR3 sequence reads CASSLGVGTQYF.

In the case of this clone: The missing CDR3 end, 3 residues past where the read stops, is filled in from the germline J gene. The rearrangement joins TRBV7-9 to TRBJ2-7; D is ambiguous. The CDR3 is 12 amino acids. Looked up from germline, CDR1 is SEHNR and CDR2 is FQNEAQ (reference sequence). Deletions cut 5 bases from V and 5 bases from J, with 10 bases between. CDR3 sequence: CASSPNMDEQYF. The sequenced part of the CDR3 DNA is TGTGCCAGCAGCCCTAATATGGACGAG.

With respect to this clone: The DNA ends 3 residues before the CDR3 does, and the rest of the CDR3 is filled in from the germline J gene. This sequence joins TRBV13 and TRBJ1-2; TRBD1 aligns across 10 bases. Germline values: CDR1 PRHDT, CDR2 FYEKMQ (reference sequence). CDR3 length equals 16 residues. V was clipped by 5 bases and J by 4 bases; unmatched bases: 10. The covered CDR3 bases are TGTGCCAGCAGCCGAGGGACAGGGGCGACCGCCTATGGC. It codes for CASSRGTGATAYG. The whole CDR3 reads CASSRGTGATAYGYTF.

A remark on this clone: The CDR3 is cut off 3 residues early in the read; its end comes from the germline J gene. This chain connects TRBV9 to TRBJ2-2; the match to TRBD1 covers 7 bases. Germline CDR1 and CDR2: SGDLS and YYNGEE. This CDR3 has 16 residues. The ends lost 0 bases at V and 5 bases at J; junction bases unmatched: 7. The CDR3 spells CASSVEAGGNTGELFF. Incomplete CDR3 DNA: TGTGCCAGCAGCGTAGAGGCAGGGGGTAATACCGGGGAG.

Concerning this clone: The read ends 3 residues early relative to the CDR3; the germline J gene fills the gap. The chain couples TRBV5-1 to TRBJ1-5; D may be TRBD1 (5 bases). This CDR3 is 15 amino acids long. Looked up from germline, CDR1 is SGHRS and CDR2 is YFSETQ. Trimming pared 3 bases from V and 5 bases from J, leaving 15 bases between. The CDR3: CASSSTGRADQPQHF. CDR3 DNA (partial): TGCGCCAGCAGCTCCACGGGCAGGGCGGATCAGCCC.

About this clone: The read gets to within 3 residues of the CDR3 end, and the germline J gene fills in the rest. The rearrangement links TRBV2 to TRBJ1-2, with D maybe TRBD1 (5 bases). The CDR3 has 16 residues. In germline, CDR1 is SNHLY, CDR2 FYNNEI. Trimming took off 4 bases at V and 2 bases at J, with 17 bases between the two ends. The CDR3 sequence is CASSAQVGTRNYGYTF. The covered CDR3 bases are TGTGCCAGCAGTGCCCAGGTCGGGACTCGAAACTATGGC.

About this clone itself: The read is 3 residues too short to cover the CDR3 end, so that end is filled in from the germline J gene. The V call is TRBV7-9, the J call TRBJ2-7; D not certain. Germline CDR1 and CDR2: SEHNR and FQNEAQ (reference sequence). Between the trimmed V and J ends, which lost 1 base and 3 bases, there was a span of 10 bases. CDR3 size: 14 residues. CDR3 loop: CASSLDDLYYEQYF. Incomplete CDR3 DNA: TGTGCCAGCAGCTTAGATGACTTATACTACGAG.

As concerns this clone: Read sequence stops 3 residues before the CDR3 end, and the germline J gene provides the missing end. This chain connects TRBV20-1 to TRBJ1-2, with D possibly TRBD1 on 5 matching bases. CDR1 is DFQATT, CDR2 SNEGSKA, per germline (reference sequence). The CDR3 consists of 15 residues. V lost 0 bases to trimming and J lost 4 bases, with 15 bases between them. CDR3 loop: CSARDSGRGVYGYTF. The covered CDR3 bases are TGCAGTGCTAGAGATTCCGGACGAGGGGTCTATGGC.